The next 7 T cell receptor beta chains were all read from a single sample in a study of T cells in localized non-small cell lung cancer. Generated by immunoSEQ multiplex PCR, the TCRdb table keeps only in-frame clones and is missing some. The table shows some 980 clones, with less than 20% occurring only once. Material: normal lung tissue next to the tumor, obtained before any cancer treatment. These receptors all come from a man aged 35-75 years with stage II lung adenocarcinoma.

The chain couples TRBV19 to TRBJ1-2; D may be TRBD1 (5 bases). This CDR3 is 15 amino acids long. V was clipped by 4 bases and J by 5 bases, with 17 bases between them. Germline CDR1 reads LNHDA; CDR2 reads SQIVND (reference sequence). The CDR3 protein is CASSTDKRGIYGYTF. CDR3 in DNA: TGTGCCAGTAGTACCGATAAGCGGGGGATTTATGGCTACACCTTC. Complete variable domain (other parts from reference TRBV19 and TRBJ1-2): DGGITQSPKYLFRKEGQNVTLSCEQNLNHDAMYWYRQDPGQGLRLIYYSQIVNDFQKGDIAEGYSVSREKKESFPLTVTSAQKNPTAFYLCASSTDKRGIYGYTFGSGTRLTVV.

About this clone: One end of the junction varies from germline; a read error may be responsible. V usage is TRBV6-1 and J usage is TRBJ2-3; D gene unclear. Looked up from germline, CDR1 is MNHNS and CDR2 is SASEGT. This CDR3 is built from 13 residues. The CDR3 sequence is CAISEVSADTQYF. The CDR3 DNA follows: TGTGCCATCAGTGAAGTCTCGGCTGATACGCAGTATTTT.

This clone appeared a few times. The rearrangement uses TRBV11-3 and TRBJ2-5; TRBD1 matches 8 bases. V gave up 5 bases and J gave up 1 base; unmatched junction bases: 6. CDR3 length equals 15 residues. CDR1 is SGHNT, CDR2 YENEEA, per germline. As DNA, the CDR3 is TGTGCCAGCAGCCCCCGACAGGGGCCCCAAGAGACCCAGTACTTC. Protein sequence: CASSPRQGPQETQYF.

CDR3 bases: TGTGCCAGTACCTGGGGGCGAGGTAATTCACCCCTCCACTTT. This codes for CASTWGRGNSPLHF. The rearrangement links TRBV19 to TRBJ1-6, with D tentatively TRBD1 (6 bases). CDR1 is LNHDA, CDR2 SQIVND, per germline (reference sequence). Trimming left V 7 bases short and J 6 bases short, with 13 bases between. The CDR3 consists of 14 residues.

This clone has just a few counts. This sequence joins TRBV11-3 and TRBJ2-1; 11 nucleotides agree with TRBD2. Germline loops: CDR1 SGHNT, CDR2 YENEEA. The ends lost 2 bases at V and 4 bases at J; junction bases unmatched: 1. This CDR3 contains 15 residues. This CDR3 reads CASSLTSGSYNEQFF. In DNA form, the CDR3 reads TGTGCCAGCAGCTTAACTAGCGGGAGTTACAATGAGCAGTTCTTC.

The chain is built from TRBV11-3 and TRBJ2-7, with 9 nucleotides matching TRBD2. The V gene end was trimmed by 3 bases and the J gene end by 4 bases; junction bases not matched to a gene: 7. This CDR3 has 15 residues. The germline CDR1 and CDR2 sequences are SGHNT and YENEEA. CDR3 nucleotides: TGTGCCAGCAGCTTGGGGGCGGGAGGGTTTTACGAGCAGTACTTC. This encodes CASSLGAGGFYEQYF.

This sequence joins TRBV14 and TRBJ1-2; D is ambiguous. From germline, CDR1 is SGHDN and CDR2 FVKESK. The CDR3 has 15 amino acids. V lost 1 base and J lost 3, with 12 bases in between. Here the CDR3 DNA reads TGTGCCAGCAGCCAAGGTCCGGGGTCCTACTATGGCTACACCTTC. Translated: CASSQGPGSYYGYTF.